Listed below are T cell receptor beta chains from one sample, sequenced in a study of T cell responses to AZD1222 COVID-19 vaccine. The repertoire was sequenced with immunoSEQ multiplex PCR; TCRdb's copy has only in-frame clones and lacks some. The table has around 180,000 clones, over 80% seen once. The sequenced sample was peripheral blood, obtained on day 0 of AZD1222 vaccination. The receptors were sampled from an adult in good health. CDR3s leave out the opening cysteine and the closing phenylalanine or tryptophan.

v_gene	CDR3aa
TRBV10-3	AISESGGSQPQH
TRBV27	ASRPNNEKLF
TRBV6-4	ASSGTSDSLNTGELF
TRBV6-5	ASSRTSGRAFEQF
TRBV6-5	ASSEAWGNTEAF
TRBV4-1	ASSQDRGHGYT
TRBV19	ASSPMGNTGELF
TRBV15	ATSRDPRQVAEAF
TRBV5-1	ASSLRGGAESGANVLT
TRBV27	ASSLTPGQGYGGYT
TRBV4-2	ASSQEAAGGVYEQY
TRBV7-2	ASSLVDSNQPQH
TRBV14	ASSRDYGGSGELF
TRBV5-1	ASTTGDHNEKLF
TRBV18	ASSPATGAGHSPLH
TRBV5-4	ASSIHRGFADTQY
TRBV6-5	ASSRTGTNEKLF
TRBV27	ASGPLYEQY
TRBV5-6	ASSLALPTGDSPLH
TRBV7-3	ASSFGLAGSGANVLT
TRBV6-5	ASSYSGGSTDTQY
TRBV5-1	ASSSTSGGYNEQF
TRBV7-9	ASSSHEQGAHGELF
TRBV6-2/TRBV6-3	ASSLGTRDWLGDEQF
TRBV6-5	ASADRVENTEAF
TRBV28	ASSWGRAAFSQPQH
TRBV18	ASSLQGADNEQY
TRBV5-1	ASSFGTGLFGGLH
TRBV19	ASSIDFLLSGRGTDTQY
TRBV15	ATSQGGSGTDTQY
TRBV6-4	ASRDGRYSPLH
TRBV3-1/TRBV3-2	ASSQEGGPNEQF
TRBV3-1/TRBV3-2	ASSPDRGPMNTEAF
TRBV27	ASSLGGQGYSPLH
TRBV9	ASSVSGLVGGTQY
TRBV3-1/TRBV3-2	ASSQWRDSQETQY
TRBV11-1	ASSSYNTEAF
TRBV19	ASNSNQPQH
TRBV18	ASSPRPGQGNTGELF
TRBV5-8	ASSTIRDANIKGEQF
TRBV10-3	AISPSSNQPQH
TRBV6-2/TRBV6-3	ASSYTGTIQETQY
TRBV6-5	ASRSAGTGYNEQF
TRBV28	ASSFSIYNEQF
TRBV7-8	ASSSRGTLAF
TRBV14	ASSQEARNSPLH
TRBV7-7	ASSSWVGDTQY
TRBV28	ASSPRGRALPYGYT
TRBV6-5	ASSYSTPDYEQY
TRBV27	ASSDARRYKQY